This T cell receptor beta chain stems from a study of OX40 agonist ivuxolimab in advanced cancers. Whole-study context: People in dose escalation had one of these cancers: hepatocellular carcinoma, melanoma, renal cell or head and neck cancer.

Exclusion of a patient followed from autoimmune disease history or systemic immunosuppression. Blood got drawn at baseline, again on cycle 4 day 1, and then on cycle 7 day 1. This CDR3 contains 14 residues. The V end lost 7 bases, the J end lost 4 bases, and 16 bases lay between the germline ends. CDR1 is WNHNN and CDR2 is SYGVQD in the germline V gene (reference sequence). Generated by immunoSEQ multiplex PCR, the TCRdb table keeps only in-frame clones and is missing some. The sample carries roughly 86,000 clones, about nine tenths recorded once. This clonotype originated in an adult with an advanced solid tumor such as melanoma, head and neck, liver or kidney cancer. Sequenced material: CD4+ or CD8+ T cells sorted from blood, taken in a trial of the OX40 agonist ivuxolimab. This chain connects TRBV10-1 to TRBJ1-2, with D uncertain. The CDR3 bases are TGCGCCAGCACCCTAGGGCCGATCTCCTATGGCTACACCTTC. Translated: CASTLGPISYGYTF.